This TCR beta chain was found in a study of human T cells and chemical hapten exposure. TCRdb recomputed calls from the RACE reads with MiXCR, one row per CDR3 protein. The table lists about 84,000 distinct CDR3 sequences, around 9.3% of them singletons. In this sample, this clonotype turned up many times. Germline values: CDR1 SEHNR, CDR2 FQNEAQ (reference sequence). V was clipped by 8 bases and J by 2 bases, with 17 bases between them. The CDR3 consists of 15 residues. As for time point: patch test 2, 6 weeks after DPC sensitization. The treatment denotes: therapeutic diphenylcyclopropenone sensitization with weekly scalp DPC.

The TCR was taken from a woman in her forties or fifties with alopecia areata. Some clones in this sample may be carry-over from other donors' samples. The sequencing used whole blood, collected in connection with sensitization to the hapten diphenylcyclopropenone (DPC). The rearrangement uses TRBV7-9 and TRBJ2-3, with D perhaps being TRBD1 or TRBD2 (6 bases each). The CDR3, as DNA: TGTGCCAGCGCTCTTGGAGGGGGTCTCACAGATACGCAGTATTTT. Protein product: CASALGGGLTDTQYF.